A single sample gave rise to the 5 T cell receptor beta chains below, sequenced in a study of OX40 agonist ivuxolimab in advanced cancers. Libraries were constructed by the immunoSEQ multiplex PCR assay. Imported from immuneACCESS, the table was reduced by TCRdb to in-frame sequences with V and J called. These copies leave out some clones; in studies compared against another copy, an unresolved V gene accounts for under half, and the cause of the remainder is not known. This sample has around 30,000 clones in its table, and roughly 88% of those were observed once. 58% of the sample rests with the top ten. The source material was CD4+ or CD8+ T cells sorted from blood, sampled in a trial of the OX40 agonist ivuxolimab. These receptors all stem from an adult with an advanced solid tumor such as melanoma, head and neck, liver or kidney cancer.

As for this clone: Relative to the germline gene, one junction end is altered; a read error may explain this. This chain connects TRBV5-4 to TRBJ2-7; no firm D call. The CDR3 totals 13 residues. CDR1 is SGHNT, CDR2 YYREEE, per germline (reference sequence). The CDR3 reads CASSQDLVYEQYF. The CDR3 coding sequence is TGCGCCAGCAGCCAAGATCTGGTCTACGAGCAGTACTTC.

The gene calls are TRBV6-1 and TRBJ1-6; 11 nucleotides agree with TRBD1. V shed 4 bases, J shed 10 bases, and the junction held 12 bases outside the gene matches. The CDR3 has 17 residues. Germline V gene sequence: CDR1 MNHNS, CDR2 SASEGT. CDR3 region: CASSGSGQGVVWSPLHF. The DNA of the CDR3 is TGTGCCAGCAGTGGGTCGGGACAGGGGGTCGTATGGTCACCCCTCCACTTT.

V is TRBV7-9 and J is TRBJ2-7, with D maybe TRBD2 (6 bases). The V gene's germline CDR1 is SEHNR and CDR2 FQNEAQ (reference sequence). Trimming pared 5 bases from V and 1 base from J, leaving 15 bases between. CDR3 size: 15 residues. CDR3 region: CASSEQGGASYEQYF. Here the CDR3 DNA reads TGTGCCAGCAGCGAGCAGGGCGGGGCTTCCTACGAGCAGTACTTC.

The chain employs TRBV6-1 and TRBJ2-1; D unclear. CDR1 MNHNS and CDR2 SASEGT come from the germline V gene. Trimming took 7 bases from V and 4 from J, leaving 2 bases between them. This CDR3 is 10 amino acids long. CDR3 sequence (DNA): TGTGCCAGCACATACAATGAGCAGTTCTTC. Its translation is CASTYNEQFF.

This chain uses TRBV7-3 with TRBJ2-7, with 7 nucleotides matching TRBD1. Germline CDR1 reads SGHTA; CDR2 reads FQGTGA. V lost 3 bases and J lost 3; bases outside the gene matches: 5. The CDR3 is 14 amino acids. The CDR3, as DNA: TGTGCCAGCAGCTTGGGGCAGGGGGACTACGAGCAGTACTTC. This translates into CASSLGQGDYEQYF.